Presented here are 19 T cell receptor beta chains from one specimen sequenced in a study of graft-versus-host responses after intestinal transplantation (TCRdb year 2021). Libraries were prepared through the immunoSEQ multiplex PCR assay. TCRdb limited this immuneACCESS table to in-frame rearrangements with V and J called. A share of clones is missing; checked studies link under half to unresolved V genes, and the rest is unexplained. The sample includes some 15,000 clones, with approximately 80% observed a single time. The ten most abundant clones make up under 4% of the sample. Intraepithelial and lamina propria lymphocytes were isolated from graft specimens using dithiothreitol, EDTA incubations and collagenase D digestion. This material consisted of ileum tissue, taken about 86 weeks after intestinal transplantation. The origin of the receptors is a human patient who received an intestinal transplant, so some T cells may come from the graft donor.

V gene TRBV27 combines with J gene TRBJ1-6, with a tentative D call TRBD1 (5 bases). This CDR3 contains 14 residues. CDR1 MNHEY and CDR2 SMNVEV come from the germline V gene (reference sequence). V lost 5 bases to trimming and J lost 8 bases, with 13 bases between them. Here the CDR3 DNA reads TGTGCCAGCAGTCGGGACGGCGGGGATTCACCCCTCCACTTT. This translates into CASSRDGGDSPLHF.

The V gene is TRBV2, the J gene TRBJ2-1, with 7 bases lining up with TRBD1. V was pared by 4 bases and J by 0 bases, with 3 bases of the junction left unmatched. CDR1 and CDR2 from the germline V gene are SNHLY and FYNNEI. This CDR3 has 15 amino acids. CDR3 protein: CASSADRSSYNEQFF. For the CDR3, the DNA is TGTGCCAGCAGTGCGGACAGGAGCTCCTACAATGAGCAGTTCTTC. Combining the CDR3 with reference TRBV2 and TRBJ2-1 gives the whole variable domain EPEVTQTPSHQVTQMGQEVILRCVPISNHLYFYWYRQILGQKVEFLVSFYNNEISEKSEIFDDQFSVERPDGSNFTLKIRSTKLEDSAMYFCASSADRSSYNEQFFGPGTRLTVL.

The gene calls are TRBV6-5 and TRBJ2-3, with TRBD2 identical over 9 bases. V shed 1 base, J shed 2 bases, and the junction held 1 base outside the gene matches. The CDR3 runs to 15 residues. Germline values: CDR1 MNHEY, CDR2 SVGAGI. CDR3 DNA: TGTGCCAGCAGTTACTTAGCGGGGGACACAGATACGCAGTATTTT. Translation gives CASSYLAGDTDTQYF.

CDR3 in amino acids: CASSYWLREDEKLFF. The CDR3 DNA is TGTGCCAGTAGTTACTGGCTGAGGGAGGATGAAAAACTGTTTTTT. The chain combines TRBV19 with TRBJ1-4; D is unclear. The CDR3 loop spans 15 amino acids. Germline assignment: CDR1 LNHDA and CDR2 SQIVND (reference sequence). The germline V and J ends were trimmed by 5 bases and 6 bases, with 16 bases remaining between them.

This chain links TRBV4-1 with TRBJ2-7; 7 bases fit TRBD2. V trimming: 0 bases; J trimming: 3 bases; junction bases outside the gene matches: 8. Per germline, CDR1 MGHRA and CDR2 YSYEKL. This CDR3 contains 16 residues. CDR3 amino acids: CASSQDRASGVYEQYF. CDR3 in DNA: TGCGCCAGCAGCCAAGATAGGGCTAGCGGAGTCTACGAGCAGTACTTC.

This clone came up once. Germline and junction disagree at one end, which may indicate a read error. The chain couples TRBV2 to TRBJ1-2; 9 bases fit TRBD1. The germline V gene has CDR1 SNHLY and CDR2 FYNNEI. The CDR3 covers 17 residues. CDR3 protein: CASSSGTGRLGDYCYTF. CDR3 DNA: TGTGCCAGCAGTTCCGGGACAGGGCGATTAGGGGACTATTGCTACACCTTC.

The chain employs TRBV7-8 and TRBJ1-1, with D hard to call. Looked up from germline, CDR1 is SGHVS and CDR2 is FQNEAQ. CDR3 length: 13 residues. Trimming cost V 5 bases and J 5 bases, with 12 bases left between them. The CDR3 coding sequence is TGTGCCAGCAGCCCGGTAACTAAGACTGAAGCTTTCTTT. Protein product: CASSPVTKTEAFF.

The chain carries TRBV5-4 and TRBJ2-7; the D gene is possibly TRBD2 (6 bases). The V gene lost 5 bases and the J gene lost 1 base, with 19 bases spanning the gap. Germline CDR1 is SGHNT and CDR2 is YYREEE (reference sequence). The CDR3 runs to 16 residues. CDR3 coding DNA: TGTGCCAGCAGGCTCTTCGGGGGAACATCTTCCTACGAGCAGTACTTC. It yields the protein CASRLFGGTSSYEQYF.

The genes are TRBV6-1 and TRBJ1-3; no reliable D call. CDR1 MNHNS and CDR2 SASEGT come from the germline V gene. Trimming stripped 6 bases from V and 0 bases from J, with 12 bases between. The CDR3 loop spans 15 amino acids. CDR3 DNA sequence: TGTGCCAGCAGGGACCAGGTCAACTCTGGAAACACCATATATTTT. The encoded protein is CASRDQVNSGNTIYF.

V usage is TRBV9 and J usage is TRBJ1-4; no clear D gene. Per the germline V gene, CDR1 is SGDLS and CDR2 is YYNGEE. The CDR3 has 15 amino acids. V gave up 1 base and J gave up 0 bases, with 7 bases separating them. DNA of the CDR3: TGTGCCAGCAGCGTATACGGATCAACTAATGAAAAACTGTTTTTT. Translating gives CASSVYGSTNEKLFF.

The DNA of the CDR3 is TGTGCCAGCAGTTACGGTCGGTCCACAGAGCAGTTCTTC. Amino acids: CASSYGRSTEQFF. The gene calls are TRBV6-5 and TRBJ2-1; unclear D gene. V was cut by 2 bases and J by 10 bases, with 12 bases left in between. Germline loops: CDR1 MNHEY, CDR2 SVGAGI. CDR3 length equals 13 residues.

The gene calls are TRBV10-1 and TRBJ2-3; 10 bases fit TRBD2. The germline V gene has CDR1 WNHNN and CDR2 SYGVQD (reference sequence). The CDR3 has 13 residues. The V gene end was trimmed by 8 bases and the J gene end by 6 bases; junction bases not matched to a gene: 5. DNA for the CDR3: TGCGCCAGCTCGTGGACTAGCGGCGATACGCAGTATTTT. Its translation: CASSWTSGDTQYF.

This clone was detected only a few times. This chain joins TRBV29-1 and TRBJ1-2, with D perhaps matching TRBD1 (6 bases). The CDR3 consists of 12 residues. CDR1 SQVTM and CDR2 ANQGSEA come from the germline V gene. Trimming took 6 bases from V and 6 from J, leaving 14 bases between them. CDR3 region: CSVAGHQNGYTF. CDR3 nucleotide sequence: TGCAGCGTCGCGGGACATCAAAATGGCTACACCTTC. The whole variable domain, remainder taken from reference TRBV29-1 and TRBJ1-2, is SAVISQKPSRDICQRGTSLTIQCQVDSQVTMMFWYRQQPGQSLTLIATANQGSEATYESGFVIDKFPISRPNLTFSTLTVSNMSPEDSSIYLCSVAGHQNGYTFGSGTRLTVV.

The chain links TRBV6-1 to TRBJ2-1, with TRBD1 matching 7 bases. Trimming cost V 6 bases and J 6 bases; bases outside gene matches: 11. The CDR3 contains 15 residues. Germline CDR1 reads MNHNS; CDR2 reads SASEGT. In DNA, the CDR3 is TGTGCCAGCAGGGAATCCATGACAGGGTTCAATGAGCAGTTCTTC. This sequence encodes CASRESMTGFNEQFF.

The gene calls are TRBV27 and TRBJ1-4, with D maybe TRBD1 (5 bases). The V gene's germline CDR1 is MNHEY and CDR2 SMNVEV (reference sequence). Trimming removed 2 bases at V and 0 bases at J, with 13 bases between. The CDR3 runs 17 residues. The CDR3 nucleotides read TGTGCCAGCAGTTTAATTTCCCGGGGGGCAACTAATGAAAAACTGTTTTTT. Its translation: CASSLISRGATNEKLFF.

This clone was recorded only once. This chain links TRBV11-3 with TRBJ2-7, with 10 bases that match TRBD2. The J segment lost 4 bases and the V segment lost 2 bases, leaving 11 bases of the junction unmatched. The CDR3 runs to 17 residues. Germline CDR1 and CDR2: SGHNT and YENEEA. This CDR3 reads CASSLKTPTSGDYEQYF. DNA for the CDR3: TGTGCCAGCAGCTTAAAGACCCCTACTAGCGGGGATTACGAGCAGTACTTC.

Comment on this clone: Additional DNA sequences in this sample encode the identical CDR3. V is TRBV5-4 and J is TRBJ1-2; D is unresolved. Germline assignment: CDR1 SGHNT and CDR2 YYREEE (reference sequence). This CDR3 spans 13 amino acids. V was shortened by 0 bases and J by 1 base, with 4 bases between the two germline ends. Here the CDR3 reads CASSLDGNYGYTF. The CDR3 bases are TGTGCCAGCAGCTTGGACGGTAACTATGGCTACACCTTC.

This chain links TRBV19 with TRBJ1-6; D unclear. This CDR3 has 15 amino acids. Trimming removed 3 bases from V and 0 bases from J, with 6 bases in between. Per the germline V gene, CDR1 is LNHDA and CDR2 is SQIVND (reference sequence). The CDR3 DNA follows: TGTGCCAGTAGTATGAGCAGCTCCTATAATTCACCCCTCCACTTT. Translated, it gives CASSMSSSYNSPLHF.

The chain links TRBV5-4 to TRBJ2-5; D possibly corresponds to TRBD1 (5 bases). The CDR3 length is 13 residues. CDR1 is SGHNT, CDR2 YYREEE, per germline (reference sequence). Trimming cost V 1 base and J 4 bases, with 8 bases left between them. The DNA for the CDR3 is TGTGCCAGCAGCTTGAGGGGCCTAGAGACCCAGTACTTC. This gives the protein CASSLRGLETQYF.